This TCR beta chain was observed in a study of blood T cell repertoires in COVID-19. The wider study: Samples of COVID-19 (acute and convalescent) were obtained from the United States, Italy and Spain. In each case, the material was cDNA or gDNA derived from T cells, B-cell-depleted T cells, or PBMCs.

The CDR3 consists of 13 residues. Per the germline V gene, CDR1 is SGHRS and CDR2 is YFSETQ. Trimming at V came to 6 bases and at J to 9 bases, leaving 11 bases not matched to a gene. In the source study's methods: Estimated nucleated cell counts came from reference gene primer amplification. The protocol was immunoSEQ multiplex PCR, while the TCRdb copy is restricted to in-frame clones and leaves out a portion. D and trimming come from the DNA, and the V and J calls and clone size come from that table. The data contain about 90,000 clones, about 76% of them seen just once; the ten biggest clones take up 8.5% to 10%. This clone was seen more than once but under ten times.

The TCR comes from a woman of 80 years or more with acute or convalescent COVID-19. The rearrangement uses TRBV5-1 and TRBJ2-5; 7 bases fit TRBD1. Specimen: peripheral blood. CDR3 amino acids: CASTVGQAQPQYF. The CDR3 bases are TGCGCCAGCACGGTCGGACAGGCTCAACCCCAGTACTTC.